The clone carrying this T cell receptor beta chain was counted at least ten times. This sample was included in a study of Graves' ophthalmopathy and Graves' hyperthyroidism. Investigators amplified TCR beta CDR3 regions from RNA transcripts. The library came from an HTBI-primed first-round RT-PCR and a second-round multiplex PCR. TCRdb independently ran MiXCR on the multiplex PCR reads; one entry per CDR3 protein. The sample gives 400,000 or so distinct CDR3 sequences, approximately 18% of which show up once; 2% to 3% is in the top ten. Trimming pared 3 bases from V and 1 base from J, leaving 10 bases between. Germline CDR1 is SGHKS and CDR2 is YYEKEE (reference sequence). This CDR3 has 14 amino acids.

The sequence was obtained from an adult woman with stable Graves' hyperthyroidism. The sample comprised peripheral blood. The chain couples TRBV5-5 to TRBJ1-1, with D possibly matching TRBD1 (5 bases). CDR3 loop: CASSYGHRNTEAFF. Written as DNA, the CDR3 is TGTGCCAGCAGCTATGGACACCGGAACACTGAAGCTTTCTTT.